This is a list of T cell receptor beta chains from one sample in a study of molecular identifiers for immune sequencing clone quantification. MiXCR was run by TCRdb on the PCR reads, yielding one entry per CDR3 protein. The table has about 640,000 distinct CDR3 sequences, less than 20% seen once. Material: naive CD8+ T cells from blood, with Jurkat cell RNA spiked in. The source is a human donor in good health. Some libraries in this study had Jurkat cell RNA spiked in. CDR3s include the opening cysteine and the closing phenylalanine or tryptophan. D genes are given only for firm matches. The listing skips clone size in some rows; elsewhere it reads once, few, many or a size class.

V	J	size	D	DNA	CDR3
TRBV6-2/TRBV6-3	TRBJ2-7	few	NA	TGTGCCAGCAGTAGCCGACCGGACGAGCTGTACTTC	CASSSRPDELYF
TRBV4-2	TRBJ2-7	many	NA	TGTGCCAGCAGCCCAGGGGCCCCACCGAGGGAGCAGTACTTC	CASSPGAPPREQYF
TRBV7-9	TRBJ1-1	many	NA	TGTGCCAGCAGCCGTTTGATAATTGAAGCTTTCTTT	CASSRLIIEAFF
TRBV5-8	TRBJ1-1	many	TRBD1	TGTGCCAGCAGCGCGGGACAGGGGTTCGGCACTGAAGCTTTCTTT	CASSAGQGFGTEAFF
TRBV9	TRBJ2-1	many	NA	TGTGCCAGCAGCGTAGAAGTCCTGAGCTCCTACAATGAGCAGTTCTTC	CASSVEVLSSYNEQFF
TRBV4-1	TRBJ2-2	many	NA	TGCGCCAGCAGCCAAGTTCAGGGCTCATACACCGGGGAGCTGTTTTTT	CASSQVQGSYTGELFF
TRBV27	TRBJ2-7	few	TRBD1	TGTGCCAGCAGGCCGGACAGGACGACCTACGAGCAGTACTTC	CASRPDRTTYEQYF
TRBV2	TRBJ2-3	many	NA	TGTGCCAGCAGTGAAAACTACGGGACGACCGTCGGAGATACGCAGTATTTT	CASSENYGTTVGDTQYF
TRBV4-3	TRBJ2-5	many	NA	TGCGCCAGCAGCCAAGACTGGGGGCGAGAGACCCAGTACTTC	CASSQDWGRETQYF
TRBV7-2	TRBJ1-2	few	NA	TGTGCCAGCAGCCCGCCCGGGGACTCCGGCTATGGCTACACCTTC	CASSPPGDSGYGYTF
TRBV11-2	TRBJ1-5	many	NA	TGTGCCAGCAGCCCGAGCCCCAATCAGCCCCAGCATTTT	CASSPSPNQPQHF
TRBV13	TRBJ2-1	few	TRBD1	TGTGCCAGCAGCTCGTGGGACAGGGGGGGGGACAATGAGCAGTTCTTC	CASSSWDRGGDNEQFF
TRBV2	TRBJ2-7	many	TRBD2	TGTGCCAGCACGAGTGCGCGGGAGGGCTGGTACGAGCAGTACTTC	CASTSAREGWYEQYF
TRBV7-9	TRBJ2-1	NA	TRBD1	TGTGCCAGCAGCTCGCTTACATGGGACAGGGGATACAATGAGCAGTTCTTC	CASSSLTWDRGYNEQFF
TRBV7-6	TRBJ2-3	many	NA	TGTGCCAGCAGCAAACCCCTGGGGGCAGATACGCAGTATTTT	CASSKPLGADTQYF
TRBV27	TRBJ1-2	NA	TRBD1	TGTGCCAGCAGTCCAAGCCCAGGACAGGACTATGTCTATGGCTACACCTTC	CASSPSPGQDYVYGYTF
TRBV12-3/TRBV12-4	TRBJ2-5	NA	NA	TGTGCCAGCAGTCTGGACGGGGGTCTTGAAGAGACCCAGTACTTC	CASSLDGGLEETQYF
TRBV21-1	TRBJ2-7	few	NA	TGTGCCAGCAGCAAAGTTGAAGGACAGGGGTCATCCTACGAGCAGTACTTC	CASSKVEGQGSSYEQYF
TRBV5-1	TRBJ1-2	NA	TRBD1	TGCGCCAGCAGCTTGGTGGGTTACGACAGGGACCACTACACCTTC	CASSLVGYDRDHYTF
TRBV5-1	TRBJ2-7	NA	NA	TGCGCCAGCAGCTGGGGCATTCGGAGCTCCTACGAGCAGTACTTC	CASSWGIRSSYEQYF
TRBV6-5	TRBJ2-2	NA	NA	TGTGCCAGCAGTTACGGGGTCACCGGGGAGCTGTTTTTT	CASSYGVTGELFF
TRBV30	TRBJ2-7	many	NA	TGTGCCTGGAGTCAGGGGTCTTTGGAGCAGTACTTC	CAWSQGSLEQYF
TRBV2	TRBJ2-7	many	NA	TGTGCCAGCAGTGGGGACGAGTCCTACGAGCAGTACTTC	CASSGDESYEQYF
TRBV6-2/TRBV6-3	TRBJ2-7	few	NA	TGTGCCAGCAGTTACCCCTACGGACCCTACGAGCAGTACTTC	CASSYPYGPYEQYF
TRBV6-5	TRBJ2-1	once	TRBD1	TGTGCCAGCAGTTACGCTGTATTTGGGACAGGGGACAATGAGCAGTTCTTC	CASSYAVFGTGDNEQFF
TRBV2	TRBJ2-7	many	NA	TGTGCCAGCAGTGTTGAGGGCTCCTACGAGCAGTACTTC	CASSVEGSYEQYF
TRBV4-3	TRBJ2-3	few	NA	TGCGTCAGCAGCCAAGGCGTCACAGATACGCAGTATTTT	CVSSQGVTDTQYF
TRBV27	TRBJ1-5	many	NA	TGTGCCACCTCGTGGAGCCGAGATCAGCCCCAGCATTTT	CATSWSRDQPQHF
TRBV5-4	TRBJ2-7	few	TRBD2	TGTGCCAGCAGTCCCGGGGGGAGCAAATACGAGCAGTACTTC	CASSPGGSKYEQYF
TRBV2	TRBJ1-5	many	NA	TGTGCCAGCACCACAGGATACGGCAATCAGCCCCAGCATTTT	CASTTGYGNQPQHF
TRBV13	TRBJ2-7	few	TRBD1	TGTGCCAGCAGCTTGGGACAGTCCTACTACGAGCAGTACTTC	CASSLGQSYYEQYF
TRBV28	TRBJ2-1	few	NA	TGTGCCAGCAGTTCGGCGGGACTTTCCTACAATGAGCAGTTCTTC	CASSSAGLSYNEQFF
TRBV19	TRBJ1-4	NA	NA	TGTGCCAGTAGTATTGATCGTGAGAGACTGTTTTTT	CASSIDRERLFF
TRBV20-1	TRBJ2-3	many	NA	TGCAGTGCTCCCCTCTTTGCGGGGGAGGGGGGTACGCAGTATTTT	CSAPLFAGEGGTQYF
TRBV20-1	TRBJ1-5	many	TRBD1	TGCAGTGCTCACATCCGGACAGGGGGAGCGGATAGCAATCAGCCCCAGCATTTT	CSAHIRTGGADSNQPQHF
TRBV6-2/TRBV6-3	TRBJ1-6	few	NA	TGTGCCAGCGGATGGGAGTCCGGGACACCCCTCCACTTT	CASGWESGTPLHF
TRBV4-2	TRBJ2-7	many	NA	TGTGCCAGCAGCCAAGTCCTTGACGTCTCCTACGAGCAGTACTTC	CASSQVLDVSYEQYF
TRBV20-1	TRBJ2-3	many	NA	TGCAGTGCCCCCCCCGTAGTCGGAGATACGCAGTATTTT	CSAPPVVGDTQYF
TRBV11-2	TRBJ1-3	NA	NA	TGTGCCAGCAGCTTTGAACAGGGTCCTGGAGACACCATATATTTT	CASSFEQGPGDTIYF
TRBV4-1	TRBJ1-1	many	NA	TGCGCCAGCAATCATGGGGACACTGAAGCTTTCTTT	CASNHGDTEAFF
TRBV5-6	TRBJ1-3	once	NA	TGTGCCAGCAGCCACGGGGCAGGCCACATACAAAACACCATATATTTT	CASSHGAGHIQNTIYF
TRBV5-1	TRBJ2-2	NA	TRBD2	TGCGCCAGCGGCTTGAGGGCTAGCGGGAGTGGAACCGGGGAGCTGTTTTTT	CASGLRASGSGTGELFF